These 19 T cell receptor beta chains originate from one sample sequenced in a study of CD8 T cells in Susac syndrome. RNA amounts of about 0.5 to 1 ug underwent reverse transcription with random hexamers. TCRdb passed the immunoSEQ multiplex PCR reads through MiXCR, listing each CDR3 protein once. The profile shows 190,000 or so distinct CDR3 sequences, 95% of them singletons. Sequenced sample: CD4+ T cells from PBMCs. These receptors were obtained from a human donor with multiple sclerosis.

The V call is TRBV12-3 or TRBV12-4, the J call TRBJ1-1; tentatively, D is TRBD1 (5 bases). CDR3 length equals 15 residues. Trimming cost V 3 bases and J 1 base, with 12 bases left between them. CDR3 loop: CASSFWMGENTEAFF. The CDR3 DNA reads TGTGCCAGCAGTTTCTGGATGGGGGAGAACACTGAAGCTTTCTTT.

The chain recombines TRBV25-1 with TRBJ2-5; D may match TRBD1 or TRBD2 (5 bases each). V lost 2 bases to trimming and J lost 5 bases, with 12 bases between them. The CDR3 length is 14 residues. Germline CDR1 reads MGHDK; CDR2 reads SYGVNS. This CDR3 reads CASSEGQGAETQYF. The CDR3 coding sequence is TGTGCCAGCAGTGAAGGGCAGGGAGCGGAGACCCAGTACTTC.

This rearrangement joins TRBV20-1 to TRBJ2-7, with 7 nucleotides matching TRBD2. V shed 0 bases and J 1 base; nucleotides not matched to a gene: 6. CDR3 length: 15 amino acids. Per the germline V gene, CDR1 is DFQATT and CDR2 is SNEGSKA (reference sequence). CDR3 sequence (DNA): TGCAGTGCTAGAGATCGTCCCGGGGGGTCCTACGAGCAGTACTTC. Translation: CSARDRPGGSYEQYF.

The chain couples TRBV15 to TRBJ2-6; D not resolved. Trimming shortened V by 0 bases and J by 4 bases, and 7 bases separated the two germline ends. The CDR3 length is 15 residues. Germline values: CDR1 LNHNV, CDR2 YYDKDF (reference sequence). The CDR3 loop reads CATSRDLVGANVLTF. The CDR3 DNA sequence: TGTGCCACCAGCAGAGACCTGGTGGGGGCCAACGTCCTGACTTTC.

The chain carries TRBV18 and TRBJ1-4; D remains ambiguous. Germline V gene sequence: CDR1 KGHSH, CDR2 LQKENI. The CDR3 consists of 13 residues. V gave up 1 base and J gave up 8 bases, with 8 bases separating them. CDR3 region: CASSPLGGEKLFF. The CDR3 region has the DNA TGTGCCAGCTCACCACTTGGCGGGGAAAAACTGTTTTTT.

The chain recombines TRBV9 with TRBJ1-1; 9 bases align to TRBD1. CDR1 is SGDLS, CDR2 YYNGEE, per germline. CDR3 length: 15 residues. Germline trimming cut 3 bases from V and 4 bases from J; bases unmatched to any gene: 7. As DNA, the CDR3 is TGTGCCAGCAGCGCCGGGACAGGGACGGGCACTGAAGCTTTCTTT. Its translation is CASSAGTGTGTEAFF.

The chain combines TRBV27 with TRBJ1-2; unclear D gene. The CDR3 runs to 15 residues. Trimming pared 7 bases from V and 4 bases from J, leaving 19 bases between. The germline V gene encodes CDR1 MNHEY and CDR2 SMNVEV (reference sequence). The CDR3 is CASKPSLTGPYGYTF. CDR3 coding DNA: TGTGCCAGCAAACCCTCTCTAACCGGCCCCTATGGCTACACCTTC.

This CDR3 reads CASSLAIGLSSYEQYF. CDR3 nucleotides: TGTGCCAGCAGCTTGGCGATTGGTTTAAGCTCCTACGAGCAGTACTTC. This chain joins TRBV5-4 and TRBJ2-7; D remains unclear. From germline, CDR1 is SGHNT and CDR2 YYREEE (reference sequence). CDR3 length: 16 amino acids. V was shortened by 0 bases and J by 0 bases, with 13 bases between the two germline ends.

This clonotype was seen once. The DNA of the CDR3 is TGTGCCAGCAGCTTGAGCGGGGTCCAAGGAGATACGCAGTATTTT. Protein: CASSLSGVQGDTQYF. This chain connects TRBV7-2 to TRBJ2-3; 7 nucleotides agree with TRBD2. V lost 3 bases to trimming and J lost 5 bases; unmatched junction nucleotides: 8. Germline CDR1 SGHTA, CDR2 FQGNSA. The CDR3 is 15 amino acids.

V usage is TRBV2 and J usage is TRBJ1-1; 8 bases are shared with TRBD1. This CDR3 contains 13 residues. J lost 5 bases, V lost 8 bases, and 7 bases had no gene match. CDR1 is SNHLY, CDR2 FYNNEI, per germline. The CDR3 region has the DNA TGTGCCAGCCGGTTTACAGGGGGGACTGAAGCTTTCTTT. Its protein is CASRFTGGTEAFF.

V gene TRBV29-1 combines with J gene TRBJ2-7; the D gene is possibly TRBD1 (6 bases). Between the trimmed V and J ends, which lost 7 bases and 3 bases, there was a span of 16 bases. The CDR3 extends over 13 amino acids. Germline V gives CDR1 SQVTM, CDR2 ANQGSEA. The DNA of the CDR3 is TGCAGCGCCGGACAGATTGGGGGCTACGAGCAGTACTTC. Translated, it gives CSAGQIGGYEQYF.

The CDR3, as DNA: TGTGCCAGCAGACCCCGGGACCGCGCCTACGAGCAGTACGTC. Protein: CASRPRDRAYEQYV. V usage is TRBV6-1 and J usage is TRBJ2-7; D may be TRBD1 or TRBD2 (5 bases each). Germline-derived CDR1 and CDR2 are MNHNS and SASEGT. V lost 6 bases, J lost 2 bases, and 14 bases lay in between. The CDR3 runs 14 residues.

The J gene is TRBJ1-6, the V gene TRBV9, with D possibly TRBD1 on 6 matching bases. Looked up from germline, CDR1 is SGDLS and CDR2 is YYNGEE. The CDR3 runs to 14 residues. V was clipped by 4 bases and J by 8 bases, with 13 bases between them. Here the CDR3 DNA reads TGTGCCAGCAGCCCCAATGCAGGGGATTCACCCCTCCACTTT. Translating gives CASSPNAGDSPLHF.

The chain employs TRBV5-1 and TRBJ1-6; D gene uncertain. CDR1 is SGHRS, CDR2 YFSETQ, per germline. The V gene lost 9 bases and the J gene lost 7 bases, with 11 bases spanning the gap. The CDR3 contains 12 residues. This CDR3 reads CATRRGNSPLHF. CDR3 nucleotides: TGCGCCACCCGTCGAGGGAATTCACCCCTCCACTTT.

The gene calls are TRBV29-1 and TRBJ2-1, with a weak D call TRBD1 (6 bases). The germline CDR1 and CDR2 sequences are SQVTM and ANQGSEA. V was clipped by 6 bases and J by 15 bases, with 18 bases between them. The CDR3 has 11 residues. DNA for the CDR3: TGCAGCGTGTCACAGGGCCCCTTGTGGTTCTTC. This codes for CSVSQGPLWFF.

The chain carries TRBV29-1 and TRBJ2-5, with no clear D. Germline V gene lookup returns CDR1 SQVTM and CDR2 ANQGSEA. The ends were cut back, 4 bases at V and 6 bases at J, with 6 bases in the middle. This CDR3 is built from 10 residues. The CDR3 reads CSVVGKTQYF. CDR3 bases: TGCAGCGTTGTGGGAAAGACCCAGTACTTC.

The chain couples TRBV2 to TRBJ2-5, with unresolved D. V lost 3 bases and J lost 4, with 6 bases in between. The CDR3 loop spans 12 amino acids. Germline-derived CDR1 and CDR2 are SNHLY and FYNNEI. CDR3 nucleotides: TGTGCCAGCAGTGACTTACGAGAGACCCAGTACTTC. Translated, it gives CASSDLRETQYF.

This CDR3 is CSVRTGRQGVYF. Here the CDR3 DNA reads TGCAGCGTCAGGACAGGCCGTCAAGGCGTATATTTT. The chain combines TRBV29-1 with TRBJ1-3, with 7 bases matching TRBD1. J lost 14 bases, V lost 6 bases, and 13 bases had no gene match. The CDR3 is 12 residues long. CDR1 SQVTM and CDR2 ANQGSEA come from the germline V gene.

The chain recombines TRBV3-1 with TRBJ2-1, with D possibly TRBD2 on 5 matching bases. Trimming removed 4 bases at V and 7 bases at J, with 14 bases between. This CDR3 is built from 14 residues. Germline CDR1 reads LGHDT; CDR2 reads YNNKEL (reference sequence). The CDR3 spells CASSPSRGRNEQFF. The CDR3 DNA follows: TGTGCCAGCAGCCCAAGTCGAGGGAGAAATGAGCAGTTCTTC.